Below are 15 T cell receptor beta chains sequenced from a single sample in a study of blood T cells in healthy people across ages (dated by TCRdb to about 2015). Libraries came from 5' RACE. The listed sequencing device is Illumina HiSeq 2500. A second PCR of roughly 6 to 11 cycles was run with a J-beta primer mix and a sample-barcoded 5' primer. TCRdb passed the public sequencing reads through fastp at Q25 and MiXCR, retaining productive beta sequences. Rows are combined by CDR3 protein, so each entry shows the most common genes and DNA. For this sample there are 650,000 or so distinct CDR3 sequences; approximately 52% appear just once. Approximately 13% of the sample goes to the ten largest clones. Specimen: blood. Source of these receptors: a woman aged 80 or over in good health.

This clonotype has only one observation. One end of the junction fails to match germline, which may point to a read error. The V call is TRBV10-3, the J call TRBJ2-1; 8 bases match TRBD2. The length of the CDR3 is 15 residues. CDR1 and CDR2 from the germline V gene are ENHRY and SYGVKD. CDR3 DNA: TGTACCATCAGTGAGATAGCGGGGACCTACAATGAGCAGTTCTTC. Translating it yields CTISEIAGTYNEQFF.

The chain joins TRBV5-5 to TRBJ1-4; D not certain. CDR1 and CDR2 from the germline V gene are SGHKS and YYEKEE (reference sequence). This CDR3 has 15 amino acids. Trimming removed 1 base from V and 4 bases from J, with 11 bases in between. In nucleotides, the CDR3 is TGTGCCAGCAGCTTGATCGGTTGGGGTAATGAAAAACTGTTTTTT. Residues: CASSLIGWGNEKLFF.

This clonotype was recorded at least ten times. In DNA form, the CDR3 reads TGTGCCAGCAGCTCGACTAGGGGGACAAACCAAGAGACCCAGTACTTC. This encodes CASSSTRGTNQETQYF. This chain connects TRBV7-6 to TRBJ2-5; TRBD1 or TRBD2 may be the D gene (6 bases each). Deletions cut 4 bases from V and 0 bases from J, with 15 bases between. The CDR3 is made up of 16 amino acids. CDR1 is SGHVS, CDR2 FNYEAQ, per germline.

To note about this clonotype: A read error may explain this, as a much larger clone is one base away. J is TRBJ2-5 and V is TRBV5-1; no clear D. CDR1 and CDR2 (germline): SGHRS, YFSETQ. The CDR3 totals 14 residues. Trimming stripped 0 bases from V and 11 bases from J, with 17 bases between. The CDR3 DNA reads as TGCGCCAGCAGCTTGGTGTTAGGAGAGTCTGAGCAGTACTTC. Its protein is CASSLVLGESEQYF.

This clonotype occurred many times. The chain links TRBV10-3 to TRBJ2-3; D may be TRBD1 or TRBD2 (6 bases each). Germline-derived CDR1 and CDR2 are ENHRY and SYGVKD. This CDR3 comprises 14 residues. V shed 8 bases and J shed 0 bases, with 12 bases lying between them. CDR3 in DNA: TGTGCCATCGGGGGGCTGACTAGCACAGATACGCAGTATTTT. This sequence encodes CAIGGLTSTDTQYF.

V usage is TRBV20-1 and J usage is TRBJ2-5; D is uncertain. Deletions cut 2 bases from V and 2 bases from J, with 15 bases between. The V gene's germline CDR1 is DFQATT and CDR2 SNEGSKA (reference sequence). The CDR3 has 15 amino acids. CDR3 in DNA: TGCAGTGCTAGAAAACCGGGTCCGCGGCAAGAGACCCAGTACTTC. Its protein is CSARKPGPRQETQYF.

In the case of this clonotype: Just one base apart from a much larger clone, this may be a read error. V and J are TRBV4-1 and TRBJ2-3; no clear D gene. Germline V lookup: CDR1 MGHRA, CDR2 YSYEKL. V was trimmed by 0 bases and J by 0 bases, leaving 13 bases between them. The CDR3 runs 17 residues. The CDR3: CASSQERPRPSTDTQYF. The CDR3 bases are TGCGCCAGCAGCCAAGAGAGGCCGAGACCTAGCACAGATACGCAGTATTTT.

The V call is TRBV20-1, the J call TRBJ2-3, with D perhaps assigned TRBD1 or TRBD2 (5 bases each). The V and J ends lost 2 bases and 2 bases respectively, with 17 bases between them. Per germline, CDR1 DFQATT and CDR2 SNEGSKA (reference sequence). This CDR3 region has 16 residues. The CDR3 DNA reads TGCAGTGCTAGAACCACCGGGACCCATTCCACAGATACGCAGTATTTT. The encoded protein is CSARTTGTHSTDTQYF.

In regard to this clonotype: Germline is not matched at one junction end, which may reflect a read error. The V gene is TRBV29-1, the J gene TRBJ1-1; D ambiguous. This CDR3 has 14 residues. The germline V gene has CDR1 SQVTM and CDR2 ANQGSEA. CDR3 sequence (DNA): TGCAGCGTTAAGTTAGGGTCCTGGAACACTGAAACTTTCTTT. As protein: CSVKLGSWNTETFF.

This clonotype was recorded at least ten times. This chain uses TRBV6-5 with TRBJ2-1, with TRBD1 as a possible D gene (8 bases). The CDR3 extends over 14 amino acids. V was pared by 0 bases and J by 7 bases, with 10 bases between. The germline CDR1 and CDR2 sequences are MNHEY and SVGAGI. CDR3 nucleotides: TGTGCCAGCAGTTACTCACAGGGGGGGAATGAGCAGTTCTTC. Residues: CASSYSQGGNEQFF.

The genes are TRBV27 and TRBJ2-1, with 8 bases lining up with TRBD2. Germline loops: CDR1 MNHEY, CDR2 SMNVEV (reference sequence). The CDR3 is made up of 16 amino acids. The ends lost 2 bases at V and 7 bases at J; junction bases unmatched: 10. CDR3 sequence (DNA): TGTGCCAGCAGTTTACTGGGCGGGGGGTTCGAAAATGAGCAGTTCTTC. Its protein is CASSLLGGGFENEQFF.

Ten or more counts support this clonotype. This sequence joins TRBV29-1 and TRBJ2-7, with 9 bases matching TRBD2. With V trimmed by 5 bases and J by 4 bases, 9 bases remained unmatched. Germline CDR1 SQVTM, CDR2 ANQGSEA. CDR3 length: 14 residues. The CDR3 region is CSVQSREGRYEQYF. CDR3 bases: TGCAGCGTTCAATCGCGGGAGGGCCGTTACGAGCAGTACTTC.

V and J are TRBV21-1 and TRBJ1-2; no DNA check was done on the table's D call, TRBD1. TRBV21-1 is a listed pseudogene. The CDR3 contains 15 residues. Written as DNA, the CDR3 is TGTGCCAGCAGCAAACCCCTTACAGGGTACTATGGCTACACCTTC. Translated, it gives CASSKPLTGYYGYTF.

This clonotype was picked up many times. The chain uses TRBV6-2 or TRBV6-3 and TRBJ2-1; 8 positions match TRBD2. Germline assignment: CDR1 MNHEY and CDR2 SVGEGT. V gave up 7 bases and J gave up 8 bases; unmatched junction bases: 16. The CDR3 has 16 residues. CDR3 protein: CASTDPKGLGVHEQFF. DNA of the CDR3: TGTGCCAGCACCGACCCCAAGGGACTAGGGGTTCATGAGCAGTTCTTC.

This clonotype was recorded a few times. The chain links TRBV5-5 to TRBJ1-5; 7 nucleotides align to TRBD1. J was trimmed by 1 base and V by 4 bases; bases with no gene match: 17. From germline, CDR1 is SGHKS and CDR2 YYEKEE (reference sequence). This CDR3 region has 19 residues. This chain's CDR3 is CASSQIISARGVSNQPQHF. In nucleotides, the CDR3 is TGTGCCAGCAGCCAAATAATCTCGGCCAGGGGGGTCAGCAATCAGCCCCAGCATTTT. Supplemented by reference TRBV5-5 and TRBJ1-5, the full variable domain reads DAGVTQSPTHLIKTRGQQVTLRCSPISGHKSVSWYQQVLGQGPQFIFQYYEKEERGRGNFPDRFSARQFPNYSSELNVNALLLGDSALYLCASSQIISARGVSNQPQHFGDGTRLSIL.